The rows below give T cell receptor beta chains drawn from one sample of a study of spatial heterogeneity in lung cancer. Each CDR3 protein is one row after TCRdb ran MiXCR on the 5' RACE reads. The profile shows under 550 distinct CDR3 sequences, 20% to 25% of them singletons. Sequencing used normal lung tissue next to the tumor, obtained at surgery. These receptors came from a male donor with early-stage non-small cell lung cancer. Both conserved end residues are part of each CDR3. Fields, in order: J gene, V gene, CDR3 protein.

TRBJ2-2 TRBV9 CASSVDGSGRPGTGELFF
TRBJ2-1 TRBV4-1 CASSQDHPSGLYNEQFF
TRBJ2-1 TRBV4-3 CASSQAWLAGEGGNEQFF
TRBJ2-2 TRBV21-1 CASSPGQENTGELFF
TRBJ2-7 TRBV15 CATSRYREGYEQYF
TRBJ1-2 TRBV9 CASSPPTRGGYTF
TRBJ2-7 TRBV5-1 CASTDGASGNEQYF
TRBJ2-7 TRBV29-1 CSVEGGRGRLDEQYF
TRBJ2-1 TRBV5-5 CASSLLVAGAAYEQFF
TRBJ2-3 TRBV12-3/TRBV12-4 CASRVAGVRDTQYF
TRBJ2-7 TRBV6-2/TRBV6-3 CASSLDGPLDEQYF
TRBJ2-7 TRBV27 CASSLSASGGRREQYF
TRBJ2-5 TRBV6-1 CASSDDFGPRETQYF
TRBJ2-7 TRBV20-1 CSARADRNSYEQYF
TRBJ2-1 TRBV20-1 CSARDTVSYNEQFF
TRBJ2-3 TRBV6-2/TRBV6-3 CASLPYPFLAPTQYF
TRBJ2-7 TRBV7-9 CASSQKYEQYF
TRBJ1-5 TRBV10-3 CAISGTNSNQPQHF
TRBJ2-2 TRBV29-1 CSVGRGGAGELFF
TRBJ2-3 TRBV5-1 CASSPGELTQYF
TRBJ2-1 TRBV28 CASTAGSYNEQFF
TRBJ1-5 TRBV10-3 CAISEIEGGQPQHF
TRBJ2-5 TRBV2 CASGGQGQETQYF
TRBJ2-3 TRBV30 CAWRPDSGALDTQYF
TRBJ2-6 TRBV9 CASSTRPSGNSGANVLTF
TRBJ2-6 TRBV7-3 CASSPGGAGANVLTF
TRBJ2-1 TRBV3-1 CASSPGTSGYNEQFF
TRBJ2-2 TRBV7-9 CASSSWVFTGELFF
TRBJ2-3 TRBV28 CASSFQGGDTQYF
TRBJ2-3 TRBV7-9 CASSKGGGRHTDTQYF